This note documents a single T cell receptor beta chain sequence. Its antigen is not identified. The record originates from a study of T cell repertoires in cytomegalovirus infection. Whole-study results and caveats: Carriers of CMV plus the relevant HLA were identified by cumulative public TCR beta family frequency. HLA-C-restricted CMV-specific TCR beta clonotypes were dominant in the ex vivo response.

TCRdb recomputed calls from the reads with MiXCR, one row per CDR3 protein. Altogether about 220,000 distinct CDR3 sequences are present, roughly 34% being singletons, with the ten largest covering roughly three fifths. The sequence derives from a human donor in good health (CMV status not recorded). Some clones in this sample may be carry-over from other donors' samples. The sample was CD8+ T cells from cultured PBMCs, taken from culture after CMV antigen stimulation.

This CDR3 is CASSPGQGIYGYTF. Written as DNA, the CDR3 is TGTGCCAGCAGCCCGGGACAGGGAATCTATGGCTACACCTTC. The V gene is TRBV25-1, the J gene TRBJ1-2; 9 nucleotides line up with TRBD1. This CDR3 is 14 amino acids long. J gave up 4 bases and V 6 bases, and 6 bases lay outside the gene matches. Looked up from germline, CDR1 is MGHDK and CDR2 is SYGVNS.